The present TCR beta chain was sequenced within a study of blood T cell repertoires in COVID-19. Study at large: Samples came from the United States, Italy and Spain, spanning acute and convalescent COVID-19. PBMCs, B-cell-depleted T cells, or T cells were the source of the cDNA or gDNA that made up the material.

Under the authors' procedure: Cell counts per sample came from amplifying reference gene primers. The table came from immunoSEQ multiplex PCR; TCRdb's copy has only in-frame clones and leaves some out. V, J and clone size reflect that table, while D and trimming were determined from the DNA. The table records about 280,000 clones, 70% to 90% of them present only once. The germline V and J ends were trimmed by 2 bases and 11 bases, with 14 bases remaining between them. The CDR3 has 13 amino acids. The germline V gene has CDR1 KGHDR and CDR2 SFDVKD. The gene calls are TRBV24-1 and TRBJ1-2; the D gene is possibly TRBD1 (6 bases). This TCR was sampled from a man over 45 with active or convalescent COVID-19. Sequenced material: peripheral blood. In DNA, the CDR3 is TGTGCCACCAGTGATTATACAGGGCTCTGGTACACCTTC. Translated: CATSDYTGLWYTF.